The source of this T cell receptor beta chain is a study of early T cells in non-severe SARS-CoV-2 infection. About the study: Bulk RNA from unsorted whole blood was sequenced; chains were unpaired.

This CDR3 has 15 amino acids. The germline V and J ends were trimmed by 11 bases and 6 bases, with 24 bases remaining between them. Germline V gene lookup returns CDR1 MNHNS and CDR2 SASEGT. The protocol attached unique molecular identifiers to individual cDNA molecules. TCRdb re-called the 5' RACE reads with MiXCR, one entry per CDR3 protein. The table has approximately 77,000 distinct CDR3 sequences, about 5% seen once. This clonotype was seen many times. Specimen: whole blood, collected at baseline. This clonotype was obtained from an adult who was a healthcare worker with PCR-confirmed SARS-CoV-2 infection or an uninfected control (not recorded which). The V gene is TRBV6-1, the J gene TRBJ2-3; D may match TRBD1 or TRBD2 (5 bases each). CDR3 sequence (DNA): TGTGCCGCAGCGGAAAGTTGGGCTTGGGACGATACGCAGTATTTT. Translation gives CAAAESWAWDDTQYF.